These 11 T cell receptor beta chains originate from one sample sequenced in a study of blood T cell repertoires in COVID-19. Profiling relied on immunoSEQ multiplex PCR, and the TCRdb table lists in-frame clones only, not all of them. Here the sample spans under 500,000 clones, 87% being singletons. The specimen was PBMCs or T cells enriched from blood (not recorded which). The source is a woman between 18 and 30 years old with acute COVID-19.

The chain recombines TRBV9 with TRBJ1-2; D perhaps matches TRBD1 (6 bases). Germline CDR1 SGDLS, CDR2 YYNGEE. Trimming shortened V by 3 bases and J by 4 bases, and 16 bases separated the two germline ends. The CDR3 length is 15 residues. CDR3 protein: CASSANLDRPYGYTF. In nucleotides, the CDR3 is TGTGCCAGCAGCGCTAATCTCGACAGGCCCTATGGCTACACCTTC.

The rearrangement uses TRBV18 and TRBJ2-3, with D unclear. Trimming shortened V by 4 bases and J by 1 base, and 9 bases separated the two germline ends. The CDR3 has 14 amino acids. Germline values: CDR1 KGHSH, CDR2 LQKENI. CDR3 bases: TGTGCCAGCTCACAGTTAGGAGGCACAGATACGCAGTATTTT. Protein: CASSQLGGTDTQYF.

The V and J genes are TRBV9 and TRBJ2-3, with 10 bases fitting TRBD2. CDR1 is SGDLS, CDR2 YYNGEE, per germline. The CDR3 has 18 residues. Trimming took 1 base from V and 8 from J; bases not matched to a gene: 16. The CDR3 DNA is TGTGCCAGCAGCGTAAGCGCCCTTTCGCTAGCGGGAGTAGGTACGCAGTATTTT. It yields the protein CASSVSALSLAGVGTQYF. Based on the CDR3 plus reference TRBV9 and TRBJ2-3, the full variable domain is DSGVTQTPKHLITATGQRVTLRCSPRSGDLSVYWYQQSLDQGLQFLIQYYNGEERAKGNILERFSAQQFPDLHSELNLSSLELGDSALYFCASSVSALSLAGVGTQYFGPGTRLTVL.

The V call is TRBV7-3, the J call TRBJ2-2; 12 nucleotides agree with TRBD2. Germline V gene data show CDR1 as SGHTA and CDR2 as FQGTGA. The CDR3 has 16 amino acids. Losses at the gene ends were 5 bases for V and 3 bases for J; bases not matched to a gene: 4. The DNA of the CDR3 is TGTGCCAGCAGCCCGACTAGCGGGGGTTACACCGGGGAGCTGTTTTTT. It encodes CASSPTSGGYTGELFF.

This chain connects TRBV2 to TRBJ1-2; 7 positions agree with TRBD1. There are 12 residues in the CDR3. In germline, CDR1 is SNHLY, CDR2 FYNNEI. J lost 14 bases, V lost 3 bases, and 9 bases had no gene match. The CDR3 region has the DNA TGTGCCAGCAGTGATGAGTCGACAGGGCGAACCTTC. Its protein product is CASSDESTGRTF.

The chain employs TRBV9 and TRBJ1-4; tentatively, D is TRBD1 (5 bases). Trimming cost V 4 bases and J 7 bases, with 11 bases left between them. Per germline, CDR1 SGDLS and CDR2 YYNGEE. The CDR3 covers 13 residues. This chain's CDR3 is CASSLAGREKLFF. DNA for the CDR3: TGTGCCAGCAGCTTGGCGGGGCGTGAAAAACTGTTTTTT.

In DNA, the CDR3 is TGTGCCAGCAGCCCGATGGGACAGCTCACAGATACGCAGTATTTT. Its translation is CASSPMGQLTDTQYF. V is TRBV9 and J is TRBJ2-3, with 7 bases lining up with TRBD1. J gave up 2 bases and V 4 bases, and 7 bases lay outside the gene matches. Germline V gives CDR1 SGDLS, CDR2 YYNGEE. The CDR3 is 15 amino acids.

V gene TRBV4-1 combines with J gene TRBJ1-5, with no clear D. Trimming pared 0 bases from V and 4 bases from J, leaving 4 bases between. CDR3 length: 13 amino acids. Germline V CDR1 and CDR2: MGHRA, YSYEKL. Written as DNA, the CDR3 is TGCGCCAGCAGCCAAGACGGGAATCAGCCCCAGCATTTT. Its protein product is CASSQDGNQPQHF.

CDR3 sequence: CASSQETRSWQYF. The CDR3 bases are TGTGCCAGCAGCCAAGAAACCAGGTCCTGGCAGTACTTC. The genes are TRBV3-1 (or the pseudogene TRBV3-2) and TRBJ2-7, with D unclear. CDR1 and CDR2 from the germline V gene are LGHDT and YNNKEL (reference sequence). The CDR3 covers 13 residues. V was cut by 0 bases and J by 9 bases, with 12 bases left in between.

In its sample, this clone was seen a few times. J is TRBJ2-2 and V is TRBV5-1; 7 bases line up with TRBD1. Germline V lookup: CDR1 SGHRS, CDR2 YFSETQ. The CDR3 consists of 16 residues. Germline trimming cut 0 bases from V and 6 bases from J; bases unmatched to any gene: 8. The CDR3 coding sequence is TGCGCCAGCAGCTTGGGTGACAGGGTGGACGCCGGGGAGCTGTTTTTT. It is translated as CASSLGDRVDAGELFF.

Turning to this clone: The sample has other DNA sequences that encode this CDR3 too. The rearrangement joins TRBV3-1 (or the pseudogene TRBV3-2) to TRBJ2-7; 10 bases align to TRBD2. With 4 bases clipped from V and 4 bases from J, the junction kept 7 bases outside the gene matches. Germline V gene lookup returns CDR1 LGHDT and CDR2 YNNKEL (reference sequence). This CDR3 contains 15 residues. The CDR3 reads CASSPRLAGDYEQYF. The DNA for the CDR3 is TGTGCCAGCAGCCCCCGCCTAGCGGGGGATTACGAGCAGTACTTC.